This T cell receptor beta chain appears in the sequencing data of a study of blood T cell repertoires in COVID-19. This clone was counted once. The V and J ends lost 3 bases and 4 bases, in that order; junction bases with no gene match: 6. This CDR3 is 15 amino acids long. CDR1 LNHNV and CDR2 YYDKDF come from the germline V gene (reference sequence). Generated by immunoSEQ multiplex PCR, the TCRdb table keeps only in-frame clones and is missing some. Of some 60,000 clones listed, about 80% were seen once; the top ten hold approximately 8.9%. Input material: peripheral blood. This TCR came from a man older than 75 with COVID-19, enrolled during active disease. The chain couples TRBV15 to TRBJ1-5; 7 bases fit TRBD1. The CDR3 DNA is TGTGCCACCAGCAGGGACAGGTGGGAGAATCAGCCCCAGCATTTT. As protein: CATSRDRWENQPQHF.